This T cell receptor (beta chain) was profiled in a study of T cell responses to AZD1222 COVID-19 vaccine. Worth noting for this clone: What it recognizes is unknown.

Data came from immunoSEQ multiplex PCR; TCRdb stores just in-frame clones and leaves some out. The repertoire has some 120,000 clones, around 90% of them found once; the top ten carry 4.4%. Trimming left V 0 bases short and J 7 bases short, with 6 bases between. CDR1 is GTSNPN and CDR2 is SVGIG in the germline V gene (reference sequence). The CDR3 is 11 amino acids. Notes on the study in general: Dominant at 160-218 and 743-854, vaccine-associated CD4 TCRs also spanned spike. Just 5 to 7 people given AZD1222 tested seropositive at baseline.

The V gene is TRBV30, the J gene TRBJ2-5, with D uncertain. The clonotype comes from an adult in good health. Sequencing used peripheral blood, obtained on day 0 of MenACWY control vaccination. The CDR3 DNA follows: TGTGCCTGGAGTGTGTCGGGGACCCAGTACTTC. Translated, it gives CAWSVSGTQYF. Supplemented by reference TRBV30 and TRBJ2-5, the full variable domain reads SQTIHQWPATLVQPVGSPLSLECTVEGTSNPNLYWYRQAAGRGLQLLFYSVGIGQISSEVPQNLSASRPQDRQFILSSKKLLLSDSGFYLCAWSVSGTQYFGPGTRLLVL.